This TCR beta chain stems from a study of technical replicates of blood from a handful of donors. Some clones are missing from TCRdb's copy, which holds only in-frame ones; the method was immunoSEQ multiplex PCR. The table shows 65,000 to 95,000 clones, with 85% to 95% occurring only once. The germline CDR1 and CDR2 sequences are MNHNS and SASEGT. The length of the CDR3 is 15 residues. Between the trimmed V and J ends, which lost 0 bases and 0 bases, there was a span of 7 bases. The TCR sequence derives from a human donor in good health. Sequenced material: T cells isolated from PBMCs. J is TRBJ2-3 and V is TRBV6-1; no firm D call. The CDR3 is CASSEALRSTDTQYF. The CDR3 nucleotides read TGTGCCAGCAGTGAAGCGTTGAGGAGCACAGATACGCAGTATTTT.